The 3 T cell receptor beta chains given below trace back to one sample, sequenced in a study of T cells in Graves' hyperthyroidism and ophthalmopathy. From RNA transcripts, TCR beta CDR3 regions were amplified. The HTBI primer set drove a first-round RT-PCR of the TCR CDR3. From the multiplex PCR reads, TCRdb called clonotypes with MiXCR, one entry per CDR3 protein. The data show 200,000 to 250,000 distinct CDR3 sequences, approximately 25% seen once. The source material was blood. The source of these receptors is a woman aged 40 to 50 with Graves' ophthalmopathy.

This clonotype was seen ten or more times. This chain uses TRBV11-2 with TRBJ2-7; D remains unclear. V lost 5 bases to trimming and J lost 3 bases, with 8 bases between them. This CDR3 contains 12 residues. Germline values: CDR1 SGHAT, CDR2 FQNNGV. The CDR3 DNA reads as TGTGCCAGCAGCGAGGACCGCTACGAGCAGTACTTC. It encodes CASSEDRYEQYF.

The V gene is TRBV10-2, the J gene TRBJ2-7; D perhaps matches TRBD2 (6 bases). This CDR3 is built from 13 residues. V lost 6 bases and J lost 3, with 12 bases in between. CDR1 is WSHSY and CDR2 is SAAADI in the germline V gene. This chain's CDR3 is CASSLNGSYEQYF. DNA for the CDR3: TGCGCCAGCAGCCTTAACGGGAGCTACGAGCAGTACTTC.

This clonotype has just one count. The chain employs TRBV6-1 and TRBJ1-1; possibly TRBD1 for D (5 bases). The CDR3 sequence is 13 residues long. The germline V gene has CDR1 MNHNS and CDR2 SASEGT. Trimming removed 0 bases from V and 5 bases from J, with 7 bases in between. CDR3 loop: CASSEAEGTEAFF. CDR3 sequence (DNA): TGTGCCAGCAGTGAAGCGGAGGGGACTGAAGCTTTCTTT.